Below are 7 T cell receptor beta chains sequenced from a single sample in a study of T cell responses to AZD1222 COVID-19 vaccine. Profiled with immunoSEQ multiplex PCR; TCRdb holds only in-frame clones, not every one. The sample lists some 130,000 clones, roughly 82% occurring once. This specimen consisted of peripheral blood, obtained on day 0 of AZD1222 vaccination. These receptors all come from an adult in good health.

In its sample, this clone was seen a few times. The V and J genes are TRBV6-5 and TRBJ2-7, with D perhaps TRBD1 (6 bases). Germline V gene sequence: CDR1 MNHEY, CDR2 SVGAGI. Trimming cost V 8 bases and J 2 bases, with 19 bases left between them. The CDR3 extends over 15 amino acids. CDR3 sequence reads: CASFTGHTGTYEQYF. Here the CDR3 DNA reads TGTGCCAGCTTCACCGGTCATACAGGGACCTACGAGCAGTACTTC.

The chain has TRBV5-1 and TRBJ1-5; D unclear. CDR3 length: 15 amino acids. Germline V gene lookup returns CDR1 SGHRS and CDR2 YFSETQ. The V and J ends lost 0 bases and 6 bases respectively, with 13 bases between them. DNA of the CDR3: TGCGCCAGCAGCTTGGATGCTCAGGTGGGTCAGCCCCAGCATTTT. Amino acids: CASSLDAQVGQPQHF.

The chain joins TRBV5-6 to TRBJ1-4; a possible D gene is TRBD1 (5 bases). CDR1 and CDR2 (germline): SGHDT, YYEEEE. The CDR3 has 14 amino acids. The V end was cut by 3 bases, the J end by 10 bases, with 16 bases between. The CDR3 sequence: CASSYRDLRGKLFF. The DNA of the CDR3 is TGTGCCAGCAGCTACCGGGACCTTAGAGGAAAACTGTTTTTT.

The chain carries TRBV6-1 and TRBJ1-3, with D unresolved. Germline CDR1 and CDR2: MNHNS and SASEGT. The V gene lost 1 base and the J gene lost 4 bases, with 11 bases spanning the gap. The CDR3 covers 15 residues. The CDR3 nucleotides are TGTGCCAGCAGTGAAGGACTGTTCTCGGGAAACACCATATATTTT. Its protein is CASSEGLFSGNTIYF.

A single count supports this clone. V and J are TRBV4-1 and TRBJ2-5; 12 bases are a match to TRBD2. Per the germline V gene, CDR1 is MGHRA and CDR2 is YSYEKL. This CDR3 spans 17 amino acids. Germline trimming cut 0 bases from V and 1 base from J; bases unmatched to any gene: 3. The CDR3 loop is CASSQDPSGGAQETQYF. The DNA of the CDR3 is TGCGCCAGCAGCCAAGATCCTAGCGGGGGGGCCCAAGAGACCCAGTACTTC.

This chain joins TRBV28 and TRBJ1-5; D uncertain. Trimming pared 4 bases from V and 0 bases from J, leaving 7 bases between. The CDR3 is made up of 14 amino acids. Germline CDR1 is MDHEN and CDR2 is SYDVKM. The chain's CDR3 is CASSSSNSNQPQHF. DNA for the CDR3: TGTGCCAGCAGTTCTAGTAATAGCAATCAGCCCCAGCATTTT.

This sequence joins TRBV2 and TRBJ2-3; D is ambiguous. CDR1 is SNHLY and CDR2 is FYNNEI in the germline V gene. V was pared by 6 bases and J by 0 bases, with 7 bases between. This CDR3 has 13 residues. CDR3 amino acids: CASRLGSTDTQYF. The CDR3, as DNA: TGTGCCAGCAGATTAGGTAGCACAGATACGCAGTATTTT.